This is a list of T cell receptor beta chains from one sample in a study of blood T cells in healthy people across ages. A single record per CDR3 protein comes from TCRdb applying MiXCR to the 5' RACE reads. Found here are around 600,000 distinct CDR3 sequences, around 50% of them singletons; the top ten hold around 23%. The sample consisted of blood. These receptors originate from a man older than 75 in good health. Each CDR3 is given with its conserved first and last residue. Each record gives: D gene, J gene, V gene, clone size, CDR3 DNA, CDR3 protein. D genes are given only for firm matches. Clone size is given for some rows only: seen once, a few or many times, or a class if the clone is expanded.

TRBD2 | TRBJ2-3 | TRBV30 | few | TGTGCCTGGGAAACTAGCGGGAGCCGGTATTTT | CAWETSGSRYF
- | TRBJ2-3 | TRBV4-3 | - | TGCGCCAGCAGCCAAGGGCCCAGGGGTGGAGATACGCAGTATTTT | CASSQGPRGGDTQYF
- | TRBJ2-3 | TRBV9 | - | TGTGCCAGCAGCGTCGAAGGGGTAGAAGATACGCAGTATTTT | CASSVEGVEDTQYF
- | TRBJ2-3 | TRBV6-6 | - | TGTGCCAGCAGTTACTCGAAAGGTAGCCTTACCACAGATACGCAGTATTTT | CASSYSKGSLTTDTQYF
TRBD2 | TRBJ2-7 | TRBV12-3/TRBV12-4 | - | TGTGCCAGCAGTCCACGTAGCGGGAGGGCCCCCGGCGAGCAGTACTTC | CASSPRSGRAPGEQYF
- | TRBJ2-7 | TRBV12-3/TRBV12-4 | - | TGTGCCAGCAGCCCGAACACGCCCGGAATCTCGAGGGAGCAGTACTTC | CASSPNTPGISREQYF
- | TRBJ2-7 | TRBV20-1 | many | TGCAGTGCTAGAGAGCGGGAATACGAGCAGTACTTC | CSAREREYEQYF
TRBD1 | TRBJ2-5 | TRBV7-7 | - | TGTGCCAGCAGCTTTGATGACAGGGGAGGGACCCAGTACTTC | CASSFDDRGGTQYF
TRBD2 | TRBJ2-3 | TRBV4-2 | - | TGTGCCAGCAGCCCCGCCCCACGTTCGAGCGGGAGATCGGCAGATACGCAGTATTTT | CASSPAPRSSGRSADTQYF
- | TRBJ1-2 | TRBV5-5 | few | TGTGCCAGCAGCTTGGGCAGTAGAGATGGCTACACCTTC | CASSLGSRDGYTF
- | TRBJ2-5 | TRBV18 | - | TGTGCCAGCTCGCCAGATCCGGGGGAGACCCAGTACTTC | CASSPDPGETQYF
- | TRBJ2-7 | TRBV7-9 | - | TGTGCCAGCAGCTTGACAGCTCCCTACGAGCAGTACTTC | CASSLTAPYEQYF
- | TRBJ2-7 | TRBV2 | - | TGTGCCAGCACCAAACTCCCTAGCGACACAACCTACGAGCAGTACTTC | CASTKLPSDTTYEQYF
- | TRBJ2-1 | TRBV28 | - | TGTGCCAGCAATACAGTCTACAATGAGCAGTTCTTC | CASNTVYNEQFF
TRBD1 | TRBJ2-7 | TRBV20-1 | few | TGCAGTGCTCCAAAACAGGGGGCGACCGAGCAGTACTTC | CSAPKQGATEQYF
- | TRBJ2-5 | TRBV2 | - | TGTGCCAGCAGTGTGAAAGAAGACACGCGGCAGTACTTC | CASSVKEDTRQYF
- | TRBJ2-1 | TRBV6-2/TRBV6-3 | - | TGTGCCAGTTATAGCTTCGGCTCCTACAATGAGCAGTTCTTC | CASYSFGSYNEQFF
TRBD1 | TRBJ2-1 | TRBV27 | - | TGTGCCAGCAGTCGTCCCGGGACAGGGTGGGTGTCCTACAATGAGCAGTTCTTC | CASSRPGTGWVSYNEQFF
- | TRBJ1-1 | TRBV27 | few | TGTGCCAGCATGTTGATGTGGGGTTCGGGCACTGAAGCTTTCTTT | CASMLMWGSGTEAFF
TRBD1 | TRBJ1-3 | TRBV6-6 | many | TGTGCCAGCAGTCCTCAGGGGGCTAGTGGAAACACCATATATTTT | CASSPQGASGNTIYF